The next 3 T cell receptor beta chains were all read from a single sample in a study of T cell repertoires in cytomegalovirus infection. A single record per CDR3 protein comes from TCRdb applying MiXCR to the reads. Among 300,000 or so distinct CDR3 sequences listed, roughly 26% were seen once. The material sequenced was PBMCs. The receptor set was obtained from a human donor in good health (CMV status not recorded). Some clones in this sample may be carry-over from other donors' samples.

The chain is built from TRBV20-1 and TRBJ2-7, with 10 bases aligning to TRBD2. CDR3 length: 14 amino acids. Germline CDR1 is DFQATT and CDR2 is SNEGSKA (reference sequence). V lost 5 bases, J lost 3 bases, and 7 bases stayed unmatched. The CDR3, as DNA: TGCAGTGCTCCCGGGACTAGCGAAGTCTACGAGCAGTACTTC. This gives the protein CSAPGTSEVYEQYF.

The genes are TRBV27 and TRBJ2-7; 9 bases align to TRBD1. V shed 3 bases, J shed 3 bases, and the junction held 9 bases outside the gene matches. The CDR3 has 16 residues. Germline CDR1 is MNHEY and CDR2 is SMNVEV (reference sequence). The CDR3 spells CASSFYGTGLFYEQYF. As DNA, the CDR3 is TGTGCCAGCAGTTTTTATGGGACAGGGCTTTTCTACGAGCAGTACTTC.

The gene calls are TRBV7-9 and TRBJ1-2, with TRBD1 matching 8 bases. V shed 6 bases, J shed 2 bases, and the junction held 5 bases outside the gene matches. The germline V gene has CDR1 SEHNR and CDR2 FQNEAQ (reference sequence). The CDR3 has 14 residues. The CDR3 region has the DNA TGTGCCAGCAGTCCCAGGGGGCCAAACTATGGCTACACCTTC. Translated: CASSPRGPNYGYTF.